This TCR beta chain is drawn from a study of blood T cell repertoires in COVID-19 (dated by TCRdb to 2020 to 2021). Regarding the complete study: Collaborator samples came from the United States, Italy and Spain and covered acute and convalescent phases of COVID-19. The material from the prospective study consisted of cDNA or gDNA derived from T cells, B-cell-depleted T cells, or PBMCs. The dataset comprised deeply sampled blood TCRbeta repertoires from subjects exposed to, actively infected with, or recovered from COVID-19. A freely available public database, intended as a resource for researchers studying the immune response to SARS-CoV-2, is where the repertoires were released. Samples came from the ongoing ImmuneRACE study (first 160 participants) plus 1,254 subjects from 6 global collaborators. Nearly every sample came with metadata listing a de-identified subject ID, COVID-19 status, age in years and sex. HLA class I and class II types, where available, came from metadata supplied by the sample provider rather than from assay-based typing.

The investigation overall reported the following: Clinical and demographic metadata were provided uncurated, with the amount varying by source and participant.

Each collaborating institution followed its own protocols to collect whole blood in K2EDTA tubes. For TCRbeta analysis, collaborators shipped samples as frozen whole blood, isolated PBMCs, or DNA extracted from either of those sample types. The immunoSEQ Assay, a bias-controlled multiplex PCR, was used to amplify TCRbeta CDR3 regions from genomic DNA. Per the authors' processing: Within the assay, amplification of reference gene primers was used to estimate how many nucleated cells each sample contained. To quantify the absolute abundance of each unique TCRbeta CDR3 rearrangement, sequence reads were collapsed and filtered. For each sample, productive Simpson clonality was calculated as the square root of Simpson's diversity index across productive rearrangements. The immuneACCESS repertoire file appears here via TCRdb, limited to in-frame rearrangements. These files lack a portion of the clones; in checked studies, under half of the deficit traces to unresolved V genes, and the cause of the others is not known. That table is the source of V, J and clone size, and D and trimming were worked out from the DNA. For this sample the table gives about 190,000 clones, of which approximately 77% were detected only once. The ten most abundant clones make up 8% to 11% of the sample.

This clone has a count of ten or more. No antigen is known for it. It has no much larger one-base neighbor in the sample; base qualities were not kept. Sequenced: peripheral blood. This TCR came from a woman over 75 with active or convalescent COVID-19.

The bases are TGTGCCAGTAGTCATGTGATGGGACCGATAGCGGCCCAGCATTTT. Its product reads: CASSHVMGPIAAQHF. The V gene is TRBV19 and the J gene is TRBJ1-5; possibly the D gene is TRBD1, per 5 matching bases. V loses 5 bases, J loses 11 bases, and the germline ends lie 22 bases apart. CDR1 and CDR2, looked up from the germline V gene (reference sequence), are LNHDA and SQIVND. Counted from cysteine to phenylalanine, this CDR3 has 15 amino acids. Of the read, only the CDR3 DNA is kept; its 45 bases are in frame from base 1.